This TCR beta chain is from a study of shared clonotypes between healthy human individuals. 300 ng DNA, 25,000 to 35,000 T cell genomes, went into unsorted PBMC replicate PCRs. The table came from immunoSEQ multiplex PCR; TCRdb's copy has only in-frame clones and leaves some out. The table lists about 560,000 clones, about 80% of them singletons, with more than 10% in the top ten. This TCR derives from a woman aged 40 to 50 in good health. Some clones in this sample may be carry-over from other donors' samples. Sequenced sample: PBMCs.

Written as DNA, the CDR3 is TGTGCCTGGAGTCTCCTAAATATAGCTGGAAACACCATATATTTT. Protein: CAWSLLNIAGNTIYF. The chain combines TRBV30 with TRBJ1-3; D not certain. CDR1 is GTSNPN, CDR2 SVGIG, per germline (reference sequence). This CDR3 comprises 15 residues. Trimming took off 2 bases at V and 2 bases at J, with 13 bases between the two ends. The full variable domain, in which reference TRBV30 and TRBJ1-3 provide the parts outside the CDR3, is SQTIHQWPATLVQPVGSPLSLECTVEGTSNPNLYWYRQAAGRGLQLLFYSVGIGQISSEVPQNLSASRPQDRQFILSSKKLLLSDSGFYLCAWSLLNIAGNTIYFGEGSWLTVV.